The 8 T cell receptor beta chains below were found in one sample sequenced in a study of blood T cell repertoires in COVID-19. Method: immunoSEQ multiplex PCR; TCRdb's copy keeps in-frame clones and lacks some. The top ten hold approximately 2.8% of the sample, which has approximately 160,000 clones, over 70% seen once. Sequenced: peripheral blood. These receptors came from a man between 65 and 85 years old with acute or convalescent COVID-19.

The rearrangement uses TRBV6-1 and TRBJ2-3; maybe TRBD1 (5 bases). The CDR3 covers 15 residues. Germline V lookup: CDR1 MNHNS, CDR2 SASEGT. The ends were cut back, 5 bases at V and 1 base at J, with 13 bases in the middle. CDR3 sequence reads: CASSWGQGGTDTQYF. In DNA form, the CDR3 reads TGTGCCAGCAGTTGGGGTCAGGGCGGCACAGATACGCAGTATTTT.

The rearrangement joins TRBV5-1 to TRBJ1-3, with D unresolved. There are 14 residues in the CDR3. Germline V gene sequence: CDR1 SGHRS, CDR2 YFSETQ. Trimming took 3 bases from V and 0 from J, leaving 7 bases between them. Here the CDR3 reads CASSSSGSGNTIYF. The CDR3 DNA reads as TGCGCCAGCAGCTCCAGCGGCTCTGGAAACACCATATATTTT.

V is TRBV11-3 and J is TRBJ1-1; D may be TRBD1 (6 bases). Germline CDR1 and CDR2: SGHNT and YENEEA. The CDR3 contains 16 residues. Trimming took 1 base from V and 2 from J, leaving 14 bases between them. The CDR3 DNA is TGTGCCAGCAGCTTAGGCCAGGGACATACTAACACTGAAGCTTTCTTT. Protein product: CASSLGQGHTNTEAFF. Together with reference TRBV11-3 and TRBJ1-1, the CDR3 gives the full variable domain: EAGVVQSPRYKIIEKKQPVAFWCNPISGHNTLYWYLQNLGQGPELLIRYENEEAVDDSQLPKDRFSAERLKGVDSTLKIQPAELGDSAVYLCASSLGQGHTNTEAFFGQGTRLTVV.

The rearrangement uses TRBV27 and TRBJ2-7; TRBD1 matches at 10 bases. This CDR3 has 14 residues. Germline V gene lookup returns CDR1 MNHEY and CDR2 SMNVEV (reference sequence). V shed 6 bases and J 4 bases; nucleotides not matched to a gene: 6. CDR3 region: CASSRTGGIYEQYF. The CDR3 DNA is TGTGCCAGCAGCCGGACAGGGGGAATATACGAGCAGTACTTC.

The V call is TRBV6-4, the J call TRBJ2-1; D remains ambiguous. CDR3 length equals 13 residues. Trimming pared 4 bases from V and 6 bases from J, leaving 10 bases between. Germline V gene data show CDR1 as MRHNA and CDR2 as SNTAGT. For the CDR3, the DNA is TGTGCCAGCAGTGGCCCCTTCGGCAATGAGCAGTTCTTC. Translation: CASSGPFGNEQFF.

The chain links TRBV7-3 to TRBJ2-1; 14 bases agree with TRBD2. With V trimmed by 5 bases and J by 5 bases, 20 bases remained unmatched. The CDR3 loop spans 21 amino acids. Germline CDR1 is SGHTA and CDR2 is FQGTGA. CDR3 nucleotide sequence: TGTGCCAGCAGCCCCCAGGGACTAGCGGGAGCTTTAAAGAGAGGAAACAATGAGCAGTTCTTC. As protein: CASSPQGLAGALKRGNNEQFF. Supplemented by reference TRBV7-3 and TRBJ2-1, the full variable domain reads GAGVSQTPSNKVTEKGKYVELRCDPISGHTALYWYRQSLGQGPEFLIYFQGTGAADDSGLPNDRFFAVRPEGSVSTLKIQRTERGDSAVYLCASSPQGLAGALKRGNNEQFFGPGTRLTVL.

V gene TRBV5-1 combines with J gene TRBJ1-1; D is undetermined. Trimming took 4 bases from V and 4 from J, leaving 14 bases between them. Germline assignment: CDR1 SGHRS and CDR2 YFSETQ. The CDR3 runs to 14 residues. The CDR3 bases are TGCGCCAGCAGCATCCCGGACTCGACCACTGAAGCTTTCTTT. It is translated as CASSIPDSTTEAFF.

The V call is TRBV9, the J call TRBJ1-3, with 7 positions matching TRBD1. V lost 0 bases to trimming and J lost 2 bases; unmatched junction nucleotides: 2. This CDR3 contains 15 residues. CDR1 SGDLS and CDR2 YYNGEE come from the germline V gene. CDR3 sequence: CASSVEGGTGNTIYF. CDR3 DNA sequence: TGTGCCAGCAGCGTAGAAGGGGGCACTGGAAACACCATATATTTT. Together with reference TRBV9 and TRBJ1-3, the CDR3 gives the full variable domain: DSGVTQTPKHLITATGQRVTLRCSPRSGDLSVYWYQQSLDQGLQFLIQYYNGEERAKGNILERFSAQQFPDLHSELNLSSLELGDSALYFCASSVEGGTGNTIYFGEGSWLTVV.